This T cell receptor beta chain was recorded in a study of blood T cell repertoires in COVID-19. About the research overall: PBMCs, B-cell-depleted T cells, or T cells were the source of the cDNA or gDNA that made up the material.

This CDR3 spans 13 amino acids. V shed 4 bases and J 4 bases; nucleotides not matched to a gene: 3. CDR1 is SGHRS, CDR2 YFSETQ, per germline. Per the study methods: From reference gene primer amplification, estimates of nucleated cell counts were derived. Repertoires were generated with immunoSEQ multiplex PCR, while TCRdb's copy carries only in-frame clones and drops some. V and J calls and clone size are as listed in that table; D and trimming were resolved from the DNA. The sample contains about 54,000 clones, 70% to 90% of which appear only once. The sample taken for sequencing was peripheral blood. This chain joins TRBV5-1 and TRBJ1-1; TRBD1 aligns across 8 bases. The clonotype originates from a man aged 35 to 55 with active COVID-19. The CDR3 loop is CASSLTGGTEAFF. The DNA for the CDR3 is TGCGCCAGCAGCCTAACAGGGGGCACTGAAGCTTTCTTT.